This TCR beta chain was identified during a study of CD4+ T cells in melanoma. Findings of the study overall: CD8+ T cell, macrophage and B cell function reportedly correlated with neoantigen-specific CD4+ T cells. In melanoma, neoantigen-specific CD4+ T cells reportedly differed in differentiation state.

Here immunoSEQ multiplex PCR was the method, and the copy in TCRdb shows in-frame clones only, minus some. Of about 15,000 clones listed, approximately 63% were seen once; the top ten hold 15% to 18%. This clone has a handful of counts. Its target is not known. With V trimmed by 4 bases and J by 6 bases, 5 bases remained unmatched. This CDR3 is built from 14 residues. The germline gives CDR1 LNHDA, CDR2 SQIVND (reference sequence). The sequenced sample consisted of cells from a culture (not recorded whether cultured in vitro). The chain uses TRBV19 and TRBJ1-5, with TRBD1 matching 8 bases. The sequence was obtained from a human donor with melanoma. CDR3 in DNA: TGTGCCAGTAGTACCACAGGGGGGAGTCAGCCCCAGCATTTT. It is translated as CASSTTGGSQPQHF. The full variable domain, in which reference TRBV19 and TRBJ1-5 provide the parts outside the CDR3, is DGGITQSPKYLFRKEGQNVTLSCEQNLNHDAMYWYRQDPGQGLRLIYYSQIVNDFQKGDIAEGYSVSREKKESFPLTVTSAQKNPTAFYLCASSTTGGSQPQHFGDGTRLSIL.